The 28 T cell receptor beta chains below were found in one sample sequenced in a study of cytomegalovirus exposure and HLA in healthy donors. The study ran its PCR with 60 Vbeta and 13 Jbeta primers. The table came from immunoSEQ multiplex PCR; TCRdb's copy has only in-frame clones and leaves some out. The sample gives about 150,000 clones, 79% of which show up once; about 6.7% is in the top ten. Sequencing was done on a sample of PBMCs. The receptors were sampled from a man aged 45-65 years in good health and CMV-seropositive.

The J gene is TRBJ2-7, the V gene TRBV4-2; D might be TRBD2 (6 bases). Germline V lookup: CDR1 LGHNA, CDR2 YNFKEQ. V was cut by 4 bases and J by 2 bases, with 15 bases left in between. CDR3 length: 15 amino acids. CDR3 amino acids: CASSRSGEDTYEQYF. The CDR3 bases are TGTGCCAGCAGCCGCTCGGGGGAGGACACCTACGAGCAGTACTTC.

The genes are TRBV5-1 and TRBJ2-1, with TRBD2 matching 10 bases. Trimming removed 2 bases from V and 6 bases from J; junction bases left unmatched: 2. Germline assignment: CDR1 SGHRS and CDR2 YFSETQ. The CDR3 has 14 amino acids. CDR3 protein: CASSLSGRANEQFF. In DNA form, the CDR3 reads TGCGCCAGCAGCTTAAGCGGGAGGGCCAATGAGCAGTTCTTC.

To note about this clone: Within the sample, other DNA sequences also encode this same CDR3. As DNA, the CDR3 is TGTGCCAGCAGCGTAGCTGACGGGAGGAGCTACGAGCAGTACTTC. Its translation: CASSVADGRSYEQYF. The chain combines TRBV9 with TRBJ2-7; TRBD2 aligns across 7 bases. The V gene end was trimmed by 0 bases and the J gene end by 3 bases; junction bases not matched to a gene: 6. Germline CDR1 SGDLS, CDR2 YYNGEE. This CDR3 region has 15 residues.

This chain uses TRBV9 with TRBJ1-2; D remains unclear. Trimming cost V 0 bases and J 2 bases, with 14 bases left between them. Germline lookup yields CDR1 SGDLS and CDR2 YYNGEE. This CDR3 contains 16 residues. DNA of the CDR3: TGTGCCAGCAGCGTAGGTGGCGGGCGGACCAACTATGGCTACACCTTC. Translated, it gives CASSVGGGRTNYGYTF.

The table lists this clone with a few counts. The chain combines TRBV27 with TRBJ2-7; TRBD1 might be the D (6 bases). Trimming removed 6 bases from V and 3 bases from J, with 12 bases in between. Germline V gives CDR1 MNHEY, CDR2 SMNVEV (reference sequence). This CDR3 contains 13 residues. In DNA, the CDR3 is TGTGCCAGCAGCCCCAACAGGGTCTACGAGCAGTACTTC. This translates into CASSPNRVYEQYF.

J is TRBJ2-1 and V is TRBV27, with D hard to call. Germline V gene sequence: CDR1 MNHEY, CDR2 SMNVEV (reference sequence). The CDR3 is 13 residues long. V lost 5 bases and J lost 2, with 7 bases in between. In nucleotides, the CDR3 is TGTGCCAGCAGTCCCGACACCTACAATGAGCAGTTCTTC. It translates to CASSPDTYNEQFF.

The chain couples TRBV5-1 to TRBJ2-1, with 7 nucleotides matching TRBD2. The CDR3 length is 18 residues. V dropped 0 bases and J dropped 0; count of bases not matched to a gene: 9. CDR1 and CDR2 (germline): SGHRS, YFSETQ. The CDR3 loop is CASSLVLAGRSSYNEQFF. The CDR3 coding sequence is TGCGCCAGCAGCTTGGTATTAGCCGGGAGGAGCTCCTACAATGAGCAGTTCTTC.

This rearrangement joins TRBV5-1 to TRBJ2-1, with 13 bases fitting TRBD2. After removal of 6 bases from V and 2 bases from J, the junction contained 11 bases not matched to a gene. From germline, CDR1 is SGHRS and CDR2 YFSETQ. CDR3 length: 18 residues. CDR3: CASTQLAGGPGAYNEQFF. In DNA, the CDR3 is TGCGCCAGCACCCAACTAGCGGGAGGGCCTGGGGCCTACAATGAGCAGTTCTTC. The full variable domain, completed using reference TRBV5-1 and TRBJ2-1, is KAGVTQTPRYLIKTRGQQVTLSCSPISGHRSVSWYQQTPGQGLQFLFEYFSETQRNKGNFPGRFSGRQFSNSRSEMNVSTLELGDSALYLCASTQLAGGPGAYNEQFFGPGTRLTVL.

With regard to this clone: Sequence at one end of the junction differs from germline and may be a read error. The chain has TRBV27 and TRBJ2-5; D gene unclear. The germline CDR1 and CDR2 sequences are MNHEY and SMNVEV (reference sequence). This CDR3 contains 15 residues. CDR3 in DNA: TGTGCCAGCAGTTTAGTGGCGGTAACTGGAGAGGCCCAGTACTTC. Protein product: CASSLVAVTGEAQYF.

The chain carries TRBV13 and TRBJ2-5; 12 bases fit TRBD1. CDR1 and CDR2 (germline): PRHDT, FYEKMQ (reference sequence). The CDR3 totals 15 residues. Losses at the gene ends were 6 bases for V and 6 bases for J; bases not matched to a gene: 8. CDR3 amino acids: CASSPGQGASQTQYF. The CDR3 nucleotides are TGTGCCAGCAGTCCGGGACAGGGGGCCTCCCAGACCCAGTACTTC.

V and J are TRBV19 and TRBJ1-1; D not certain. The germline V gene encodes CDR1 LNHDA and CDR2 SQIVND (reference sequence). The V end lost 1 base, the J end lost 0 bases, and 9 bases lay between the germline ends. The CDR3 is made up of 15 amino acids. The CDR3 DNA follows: TGTGCCAGTAGTATAGGGCTACAGATGAACACTGAAGCTTTCTTT. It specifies CASSIGLQMNTEAFF.

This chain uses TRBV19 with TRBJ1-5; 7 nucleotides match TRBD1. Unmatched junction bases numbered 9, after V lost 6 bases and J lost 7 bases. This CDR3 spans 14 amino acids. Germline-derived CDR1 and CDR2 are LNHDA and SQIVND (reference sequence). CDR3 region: CASRETGWEQPQHF. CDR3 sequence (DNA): TGTGCCAGTAGAGAGACAGGGTGGGAGCAGCCCCAGCATTTT.

The CDR3 sequence: CASSYGQGPDSPLHF. The CDR3 DNA sequence: TGCGCCAGCAGCTATGGACAGGGGCCCGATTCACCCCTCCACTTT. The chain combines TRBV5-1 with TRBJ1-6, with 9 bases lining up with TRBD1. The CDR3 is 15 residues long. CDR1 and CDR2 (germline): SGHRS, YFSETQ. After removal of 3 bases from V and 8 bases from J, the junction contained 6 bases not matched to a gene.

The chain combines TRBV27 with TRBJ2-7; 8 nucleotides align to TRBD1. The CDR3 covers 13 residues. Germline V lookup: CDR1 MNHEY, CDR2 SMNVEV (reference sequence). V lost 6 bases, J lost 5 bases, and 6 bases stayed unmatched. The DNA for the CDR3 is TGTGCCAGCAGGAGACAGGGGAGTAACGAGCAGTACTTC. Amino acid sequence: CASRRQGSNEQYF.

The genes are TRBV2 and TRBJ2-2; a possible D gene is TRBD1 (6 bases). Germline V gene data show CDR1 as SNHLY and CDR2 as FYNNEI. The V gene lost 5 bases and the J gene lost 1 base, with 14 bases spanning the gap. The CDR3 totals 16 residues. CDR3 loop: CASSSQGSRNTGELFF. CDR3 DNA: TGTGCCAGCAGTTCTCAGGGGAGTAGGAACACCGGGGAGCTGTTTTTT.

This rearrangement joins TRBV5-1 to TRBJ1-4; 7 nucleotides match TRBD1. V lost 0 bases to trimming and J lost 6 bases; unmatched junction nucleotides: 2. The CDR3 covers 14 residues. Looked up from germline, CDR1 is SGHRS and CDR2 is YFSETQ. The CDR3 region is CASSLGGGHEKLFF. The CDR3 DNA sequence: TGCGCCAGCAGCTTGGGAGGGGGCCATGAAAAACTGTTTTTT. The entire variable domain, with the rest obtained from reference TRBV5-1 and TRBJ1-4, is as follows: KAGVTQTPRYLIKTRGQQVTLSCSPISGHRSVSWYQQTPGQGLQFLFEYFSETQRNKGNFPGRFSGRQFSNSRSEMNVSTLELGDSALYLCASSLGGGHEKLFFGSGTQLSVL.

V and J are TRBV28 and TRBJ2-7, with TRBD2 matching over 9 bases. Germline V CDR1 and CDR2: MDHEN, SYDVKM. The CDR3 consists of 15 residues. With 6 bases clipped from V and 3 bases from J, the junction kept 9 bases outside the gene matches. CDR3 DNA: TGTGCCAGCAGCCCCGCTAGCGGGGTTTTCTACGAGCAGTACTTC. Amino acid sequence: CASSPASGVFYEQYF.

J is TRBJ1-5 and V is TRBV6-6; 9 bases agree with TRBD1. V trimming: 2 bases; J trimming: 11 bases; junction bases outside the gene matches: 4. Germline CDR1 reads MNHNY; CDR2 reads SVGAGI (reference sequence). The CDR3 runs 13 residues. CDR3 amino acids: CASSYGQGRAQHF. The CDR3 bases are TGTGCCAGCAGTTACGGACAGGGGAGGGCCCAGCATTTT.

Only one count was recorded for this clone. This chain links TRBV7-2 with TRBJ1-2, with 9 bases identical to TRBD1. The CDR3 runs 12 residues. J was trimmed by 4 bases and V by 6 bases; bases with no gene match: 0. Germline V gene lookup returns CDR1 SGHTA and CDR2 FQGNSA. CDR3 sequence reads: CASRTGGYGYTF. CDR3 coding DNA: TGTGCCAGCAGGACAGGGGGCTATGGCTACACCTTC. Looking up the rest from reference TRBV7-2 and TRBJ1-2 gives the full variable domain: GAGVSQSPSNKVTEKGKDVELRCDPISGHTALYWYRQSLGQGLEFLIYFQGNSAPDKSGLPSDRFSAERTGGSVSTLTIQRTQQEDSAVYLCASRTGGYGYTFGSGTRLTVV.

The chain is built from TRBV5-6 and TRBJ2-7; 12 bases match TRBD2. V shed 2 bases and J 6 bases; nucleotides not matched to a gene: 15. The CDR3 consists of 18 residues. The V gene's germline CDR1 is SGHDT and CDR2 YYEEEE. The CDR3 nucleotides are TGTGCCAGCAGCTTATTGGGGCTAGCGGGAGGGCTGCAAGGCGAGCAGTACTTC. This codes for CASSLLGLAGGLQGEQYF.

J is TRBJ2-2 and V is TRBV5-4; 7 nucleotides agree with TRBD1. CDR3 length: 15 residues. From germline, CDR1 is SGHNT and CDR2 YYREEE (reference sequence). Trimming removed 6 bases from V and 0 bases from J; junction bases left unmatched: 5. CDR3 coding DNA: TGTGCCAGCAAGACAGGGATCTCGAACACCGGGGAGCTGTTTTTT. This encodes CASKTGISNTGELFF.

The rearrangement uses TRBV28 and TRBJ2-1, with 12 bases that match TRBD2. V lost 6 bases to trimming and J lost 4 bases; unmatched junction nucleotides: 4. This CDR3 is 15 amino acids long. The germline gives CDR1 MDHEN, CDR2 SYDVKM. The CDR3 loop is CASRGLAGYYNEQFF. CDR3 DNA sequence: TGTGCCAGCAGGGGACTAGCGGGTTATTACAATGAGCAGTTCTTC.

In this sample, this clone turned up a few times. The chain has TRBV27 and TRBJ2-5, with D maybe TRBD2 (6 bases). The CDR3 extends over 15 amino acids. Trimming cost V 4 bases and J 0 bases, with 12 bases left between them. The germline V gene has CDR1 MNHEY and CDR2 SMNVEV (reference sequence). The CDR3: CASSYTEGNQETQYF. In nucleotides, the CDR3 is TGTGCCAGCAGTTATACGGAGGGGAACCAAGAGACCCAGTACTTC.

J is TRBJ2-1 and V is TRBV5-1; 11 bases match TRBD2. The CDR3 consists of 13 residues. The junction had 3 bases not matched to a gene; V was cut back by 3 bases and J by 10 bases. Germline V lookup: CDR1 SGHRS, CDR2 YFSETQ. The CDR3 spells CASSSGLAAEQFF. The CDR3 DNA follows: TGCGCCAGCAGCTCGGGACTAGCGGCCGAGCAGTTCTTC.

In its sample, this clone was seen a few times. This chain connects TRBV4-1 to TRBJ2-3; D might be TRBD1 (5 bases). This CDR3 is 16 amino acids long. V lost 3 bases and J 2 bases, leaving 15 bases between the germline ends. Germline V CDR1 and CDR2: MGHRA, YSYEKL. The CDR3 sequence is CASSHTTGVDTDTQYF. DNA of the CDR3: TGCGCCAGCAGCCATACCACAGGAGTGGACACAGATACGCAGTATTTT.

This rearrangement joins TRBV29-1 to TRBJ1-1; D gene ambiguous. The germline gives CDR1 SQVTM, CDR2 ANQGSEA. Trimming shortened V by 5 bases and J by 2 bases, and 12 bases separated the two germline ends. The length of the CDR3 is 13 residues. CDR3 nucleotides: TGCAGCGTTCTTCTCCTGGCAAACACTGAAGCTTTCTTT. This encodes CSVLLLANTEAFF.

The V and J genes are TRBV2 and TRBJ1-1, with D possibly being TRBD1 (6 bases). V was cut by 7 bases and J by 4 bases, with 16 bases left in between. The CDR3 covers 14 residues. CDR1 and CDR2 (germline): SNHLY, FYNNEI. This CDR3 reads CASTWGPEGTEAFF. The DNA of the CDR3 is TGTGCCAGCACTTGGGGGCCCGAGGGCACTGAAGCTTTCTTT.

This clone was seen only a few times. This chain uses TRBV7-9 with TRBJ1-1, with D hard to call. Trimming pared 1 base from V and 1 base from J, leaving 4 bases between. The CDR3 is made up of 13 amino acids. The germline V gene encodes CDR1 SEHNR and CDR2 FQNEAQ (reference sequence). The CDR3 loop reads CASSLGANTEAFF. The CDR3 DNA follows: TGTGCCAGCAGCTTAGGGGCGAACACTGAAGCTTTCTTT.